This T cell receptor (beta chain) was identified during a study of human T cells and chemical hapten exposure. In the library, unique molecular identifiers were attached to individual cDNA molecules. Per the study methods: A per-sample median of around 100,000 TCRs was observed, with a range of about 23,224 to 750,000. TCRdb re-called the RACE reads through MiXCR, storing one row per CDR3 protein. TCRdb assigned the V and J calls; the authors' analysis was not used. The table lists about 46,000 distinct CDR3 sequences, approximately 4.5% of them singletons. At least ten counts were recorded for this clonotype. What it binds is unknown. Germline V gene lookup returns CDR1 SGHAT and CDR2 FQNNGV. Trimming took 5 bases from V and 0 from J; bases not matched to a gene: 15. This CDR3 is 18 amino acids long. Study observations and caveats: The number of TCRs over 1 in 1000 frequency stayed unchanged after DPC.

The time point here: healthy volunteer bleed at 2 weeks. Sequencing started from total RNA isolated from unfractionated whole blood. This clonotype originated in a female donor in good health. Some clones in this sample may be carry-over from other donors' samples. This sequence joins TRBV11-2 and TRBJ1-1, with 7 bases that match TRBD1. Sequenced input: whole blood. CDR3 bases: TGTGCCAGCAGCCCAGTACTGTACAGGGGCGAACTGAACACTGAAGCTTTCTTT. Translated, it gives CASSPVLYRGELNTEAFF.